The present T cell receptor beta chain was sequenced within a study of blood T cell repertoires in COVID-19. Study information: COVID-19 samples collected from the United States, Italy and Spain covered acute and convalescent phases. PBMCs, B-cell-depleted T cells, or T cells were the source of the cDNA or gDNA that made up the material.

How the authors handled the data: Reference gene primer amplification gave nucleated cell count estimates. Generated by immunoSEQ multiplex PCR, the TCRdb table keeps only in-frame clones and is missing some. V and J calls and clone size are those listed in that table; D and trimming were worked out from the DNA. In the table there are some 120,000 clones, about 77% of which are singletons. This clone was picked up a small number of times. What was sequenced was peripheral blood. This TCR came from a man older than 75 with acute or convalescent COVID-19.

The CDR3 loop reads CASGFLKGEISKNIQYF. As DNA, the CDR3 is TGTGCTAGTGGTTTTCTGAAGGGGGAAATAAGCAAAAACATTCAGTACTTC. The chain carries TRBV12-5 and TRBJ2-4, with a weak D call TRBD1 (6 bases). This CDR3 is built from 17 residues. Trimming pared 3 bases from V and 3 bases from J, leaving 18 bases between. CDR1 is LGHNT and CDR2 is FRNRAP in the germline V gene. Based on the CDR3 plus reference TRBV12-5 and TRBJ2-4, the full variable domain is DARVTQTPRHKVTEMGQEVTMRCQPILGHNTVFWYRQTMMQGLELLAYFRNRAPLDDSGMPKDRFSAEMPDATLATLKIQPSEPRDSAVYFCASGFLKGEISKNIQYFGAGTRLSVL.